The 10 T cell receptor beta chains reported below all come from one sample, sequenced in a study of cytomegalovirus exposure and HLA in healthy donors listed by TCRdb under 2017. The library relied on the immunoSEQ multiplex PCR assay. For the multiplex PCR, a mixture combining 60 forward primers for TCR Vbeta segments and 13 reverse primers for TCR Jbeta segments was used. TCRdb carries this immuneACCESS record with in-frame sequences only. Its versions omit some clonotypes, under half of them owing to an unresolved V gene in the studies checked, with the rest unexplained. The sample has roughly 100,000 clones on record, more than 75% of them singletons. The ten largest clones capture under 2% of the sample. Sequenced: PBMCs. These receptors came from a woman aged 40 to 50 in good health and CMV-seronegative.

This rearrangement joins TRBV7-6 to TRBJ2-1, with D perhaps TRBD2 (5 bases). CDR1 is SGHVS and CDR2 is FNYEAQ in the germline V gene. The CDR3 is 13 residues long. The V end was cut by 6 bases, the J end by 6 bases, with 12 bases between. The CDR3 region is CASRRSAGNEQFF. CDR3 bases: TGTGCCAGCAGAAGAAGTGCGGGCAATGAGCAGTTCTTC.

The V and J genes are TRBV27 and TRBJ2-4, with D possibly TRBD1 on 6 matching bases. CDR3 length equals 14 residues. In germline, CDR1 is MNHEY, CDR2 SMNVEV (reference sequence). Between the trimmed V and J ends, which lost 5 bases and 1 base, there was a span of 9 bases. CDR3 sequence reads: CASSTGIAKNIQYF. CDR3 bases: TGTGCCAGCAGTACAGGGATCGCCAAAAACATTCAGTACTTC.

The rearrangement joins TRBV27 to TRBJ2-1; D is ambiguous. Trimming took off 2 bases at V and 0 bases at J, with 11 bases between the two ends. CDR3 size: 16 residues. Germline V CDR1 and CDR2: MNHEY, SMNVEV (reference sequence). The CDR3 DNA sequence: TGTGCCAGCAGTTTAACTCTAAGTCGCTCCTACAATGAGCAGTTCTTC. This sequence encodes CASSLTLSRSYNEQFF.

The chain recombines TRBV27 with TRBJ1-2; 8 bases align to TRBD1. CDR1 and CDR2 from the germline V gene are MNHEY and SMNVEV (reference sequence). This CDR3 is built from 15 residues. The V segment lost 4 bases and the J segment 4 bases; nucleotides outside the gene matches: 8. As DNA, the CDR3 is TGTGCCAGCAGTTCTACCGAACAGGGGGTCTATGGCTACACCTTC. Amino acids: CASSSTEQGVYGYTF.

Remarks on this clone: One end of the junction does not line up with germline, which may come from a read error. This chain uses TRBV7-7 with TRBJ2-3; 7 positions agree with TRBD1. Looked up from germline, CDR1 is SSHAT and CDR2 is FNYEAQ (reference sequence). The CDR3 contains 15 residues. DNA for the CDR3: TGTGCTAGCAGCCCGACAGGGAGAAGCACAGATACGCAGTATTTT. It yields the protein CASSPTGRSTDTQYF. Full variable domain (outside the CDR3, taken from reference TRBV7-7 and TRBJ2-3): GAGVSQSPRYKVTKRGQDVTLRCDPISSHATLYWYQQALGQGPEFLTYFNYEAQPDKSGLPSDRFSAERPEGSISTLTIQRTEQRDSAMYRCASSPTGRSTDTQYFGPGTRLTVL.

The gene calls are TRBV7-3 and TRBJ2-1; D is undetermined. CDR3 length equals 13 residues. Germline-derived CDR1 and CDR2 are SGHTA and FQGTGA. V was trimmed by 2 bases and J by 9 bases, leaving 11 bases between them. The CDR3 loop is CASSLYTSTEQFF. The DNA for the CDR3 is TGTGCCAGCAGCTTATATACGAGTACTGAGCAGTTCTTC.

The CDR3, as DNA: TGTGCCAGCAGTTTTTTGCGATCCAGGGGGGAGCTGTTTTTT. It is translated as CASSFLRSRGELFF. The chain couples TRBV27 to TRBJ2-2; no definite D call. Trimming pared 3 bases from V and 8 bases from J, leaving 13 bases between. This CDR3 contains 14 residues. Germline values: CDR1 MNHEY, CDR2 SMNVEV (reference sequence).

The V gene is TRBV4-2, the J gene TRBJ2-7; 8 bases line up with TRBD1. This CDR3 is 15 amino acids long. Germline CDR1 reads LGHNA; CDR2 reads YNFKEQ. Trimming at V came to 1 base and at J to 2 bases, leaving 4 bases not matched to a gene. CDR3 residues: CASSQARTGTYEQYF. In DNA form, the CDR3 reads TGTGCCAGCAGCCAAGCCAGGACAGGGACCTACGAGCAGTACTTC.

The V call is TRBV6-5, the J call TRBJ2-1; D ambiguous. From germline, CDR1 is MNHEY and CDR2 SVGAGI. CDR3 length: 13 residues. The V gene lost 8 bases and the J gene lost 1 base, with 9 bases spanning the gap. The CDR3 loop reads CASAPVSYNEQFF. CDR3 sequence (DNA): TGTGCCAGCGCTCCGGTTTCCTACAATGAGCAGTTCTTC.

This chain joins TRBV28 and TRBJ1-3; maybe TRBD1 (5 bases). The V gene's germline CDR1 is MDHEN and CDR2 SYDVKM. This CDR3 spans 15 amino acids. Trimming left V 4 bases short and J 0 bases short, with 10 bases between. In DNA form, the CDR3 reads TGTGCCAGCAGTTCGGGACTTTACTCTGGAAACACCATATATTTT. This translates into CASSSGLYSGNTIYF.